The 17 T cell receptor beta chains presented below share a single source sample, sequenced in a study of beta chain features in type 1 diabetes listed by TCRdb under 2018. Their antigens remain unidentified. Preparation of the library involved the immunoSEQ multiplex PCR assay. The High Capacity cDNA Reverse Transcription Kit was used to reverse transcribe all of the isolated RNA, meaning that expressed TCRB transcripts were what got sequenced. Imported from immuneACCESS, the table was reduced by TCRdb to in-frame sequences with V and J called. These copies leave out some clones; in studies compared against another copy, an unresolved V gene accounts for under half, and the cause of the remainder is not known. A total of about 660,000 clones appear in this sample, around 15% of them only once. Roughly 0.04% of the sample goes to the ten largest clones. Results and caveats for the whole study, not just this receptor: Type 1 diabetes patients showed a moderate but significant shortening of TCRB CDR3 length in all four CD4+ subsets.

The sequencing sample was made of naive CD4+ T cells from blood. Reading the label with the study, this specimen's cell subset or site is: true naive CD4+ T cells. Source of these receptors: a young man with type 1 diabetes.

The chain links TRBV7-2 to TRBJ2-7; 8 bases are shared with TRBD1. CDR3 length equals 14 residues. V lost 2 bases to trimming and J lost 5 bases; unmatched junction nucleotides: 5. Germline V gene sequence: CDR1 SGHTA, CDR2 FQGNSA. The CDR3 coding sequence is TGTGCCAGCAGCTTATCACAGGGGGTGGACGAGCAGTACTTC. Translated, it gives CASSLSQGVDEQYF.

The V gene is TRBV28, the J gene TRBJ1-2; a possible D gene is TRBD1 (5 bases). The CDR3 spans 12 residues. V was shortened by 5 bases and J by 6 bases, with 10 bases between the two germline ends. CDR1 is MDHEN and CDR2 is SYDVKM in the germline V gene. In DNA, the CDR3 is TGTGCCAGCAGTCAGGGTTGGGATGGCTACACCTTC. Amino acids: CASSQGWDGYTF.

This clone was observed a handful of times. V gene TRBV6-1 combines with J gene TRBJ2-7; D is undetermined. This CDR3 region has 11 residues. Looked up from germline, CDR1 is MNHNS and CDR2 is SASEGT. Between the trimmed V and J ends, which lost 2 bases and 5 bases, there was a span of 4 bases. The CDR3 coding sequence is TGTGCCAGCAGTGAAAATAACGAGCAGTACTTC. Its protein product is CASSENNEQYF.

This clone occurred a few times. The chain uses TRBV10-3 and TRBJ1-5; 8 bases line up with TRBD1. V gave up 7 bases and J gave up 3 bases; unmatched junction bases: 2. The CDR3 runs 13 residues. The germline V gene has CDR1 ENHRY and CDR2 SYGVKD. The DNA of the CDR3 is TGTGCCATCAAGGGACAGGACAATCAGCCCCAGCATTTT. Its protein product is CAIKGQDNQPQHF.

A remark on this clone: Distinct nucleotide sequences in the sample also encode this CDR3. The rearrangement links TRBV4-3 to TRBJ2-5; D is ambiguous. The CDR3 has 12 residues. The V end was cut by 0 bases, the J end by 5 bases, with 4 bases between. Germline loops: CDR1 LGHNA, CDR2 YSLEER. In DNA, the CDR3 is TGCGCCAGCAGCCAAGACAGGGAGACCCAGTACTTC. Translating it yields CASSQDRETQYF.

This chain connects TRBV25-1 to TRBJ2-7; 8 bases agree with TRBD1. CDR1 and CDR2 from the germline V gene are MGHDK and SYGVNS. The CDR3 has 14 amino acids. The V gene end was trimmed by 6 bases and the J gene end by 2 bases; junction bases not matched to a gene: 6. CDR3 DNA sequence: TGTGCCAGCAGAGGACAGGGCCCCACCTACGAGCAGTACTTC. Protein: CASRGQGPTYEQYF.

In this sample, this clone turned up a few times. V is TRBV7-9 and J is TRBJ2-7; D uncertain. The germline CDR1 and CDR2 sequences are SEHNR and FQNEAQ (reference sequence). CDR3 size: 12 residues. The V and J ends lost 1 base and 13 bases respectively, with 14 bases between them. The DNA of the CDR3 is TGTGCCAGCAGCTTAGACGCAGGCCCGACTTACTTC. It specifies CASSLDAGPTYF.

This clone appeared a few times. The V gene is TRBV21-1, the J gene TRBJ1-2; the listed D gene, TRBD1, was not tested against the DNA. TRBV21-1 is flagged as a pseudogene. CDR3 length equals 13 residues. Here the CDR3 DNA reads TGTGCCAGCAGCCCCCCCCAGGGCTATGGCTACACCTTC. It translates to CASSPPQGYGYTF.

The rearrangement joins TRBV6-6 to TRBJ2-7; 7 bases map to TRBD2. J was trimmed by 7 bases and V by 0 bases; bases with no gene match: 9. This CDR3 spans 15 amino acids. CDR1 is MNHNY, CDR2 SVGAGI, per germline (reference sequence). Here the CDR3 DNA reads TGTGCCAGCAGTTACTCAGCCGGGGGGTTAAGGGAGCAGTACTTC. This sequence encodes CASSYSAGGLREQYF.

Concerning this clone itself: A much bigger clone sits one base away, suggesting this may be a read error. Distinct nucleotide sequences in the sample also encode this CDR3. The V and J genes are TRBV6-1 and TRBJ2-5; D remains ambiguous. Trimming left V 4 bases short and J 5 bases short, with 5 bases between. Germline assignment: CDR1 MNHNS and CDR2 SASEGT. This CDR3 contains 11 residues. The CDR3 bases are TGTGCCAGCAGTGTTAGGGAGACCCAGTACTTC. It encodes CASSVRETQYF.

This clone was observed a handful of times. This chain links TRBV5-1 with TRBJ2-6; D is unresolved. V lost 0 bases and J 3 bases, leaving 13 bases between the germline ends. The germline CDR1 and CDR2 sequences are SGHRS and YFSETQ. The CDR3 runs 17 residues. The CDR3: CASSLAAVFSGANVLTF. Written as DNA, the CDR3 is TGCGCCAGCAGCTTGGCGGCGGTCTTTAGTGGGGCCAACGTCCTGACTTTC.

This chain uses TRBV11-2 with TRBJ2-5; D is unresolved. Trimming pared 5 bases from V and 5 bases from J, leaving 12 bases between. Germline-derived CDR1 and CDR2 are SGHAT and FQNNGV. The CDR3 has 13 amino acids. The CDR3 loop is CASSVTLRETQYF. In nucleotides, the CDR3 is TGTGCCAGCAGCGTAACCCTCCGGGAGACCCAGTACTTC.

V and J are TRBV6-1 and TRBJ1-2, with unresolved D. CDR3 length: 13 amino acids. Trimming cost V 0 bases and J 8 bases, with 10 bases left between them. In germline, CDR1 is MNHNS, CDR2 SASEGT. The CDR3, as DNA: TGTGCCAGCAGTGAAGCAGGAGCACGGGGCTACACCTTC. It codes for CASSEAGARGYTF.

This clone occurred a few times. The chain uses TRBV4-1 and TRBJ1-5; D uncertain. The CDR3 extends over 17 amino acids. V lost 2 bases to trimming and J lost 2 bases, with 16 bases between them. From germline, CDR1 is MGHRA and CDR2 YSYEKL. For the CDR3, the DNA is TGCGCCAGCAGCCAAACCCCATCCGGGGAGGGCAATCAGCCCCAGCATTTT. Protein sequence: CASSQTPSGEGNQPQHF.

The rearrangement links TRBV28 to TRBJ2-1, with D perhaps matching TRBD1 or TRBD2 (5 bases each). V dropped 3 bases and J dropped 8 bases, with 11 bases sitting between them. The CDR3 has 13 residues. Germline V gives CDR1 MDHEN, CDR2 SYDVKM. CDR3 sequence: CASSLAGAHEQFF. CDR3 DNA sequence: TGTGCCAGCAGTTTGGCCGGGGCGCATGAGCAGTTCTTC.

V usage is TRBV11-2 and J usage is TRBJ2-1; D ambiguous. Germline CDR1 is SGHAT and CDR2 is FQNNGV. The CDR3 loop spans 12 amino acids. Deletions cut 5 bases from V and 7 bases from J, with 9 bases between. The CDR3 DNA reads TGTGCCAGCAGCGCCGGCCTAAATGAGCAGTTCTTC. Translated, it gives CASSAGLNEQFF. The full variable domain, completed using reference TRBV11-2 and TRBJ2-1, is EAGVAQSPRYKIIEKRQSVAFWCNPISGHATLYWYQQILGQGPKLLIQFQNNGVVDDSQLPKDRFSAERLKGVDSTLKIQPAKLEDSAVYLCASSAGLNEQFFGPGTRLTVL.

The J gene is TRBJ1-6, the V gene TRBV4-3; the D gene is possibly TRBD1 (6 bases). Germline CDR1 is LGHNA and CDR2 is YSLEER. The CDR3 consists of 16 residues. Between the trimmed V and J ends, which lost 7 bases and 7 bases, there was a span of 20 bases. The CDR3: CASNPNRGLANSPLHF. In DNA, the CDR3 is TGCGCCAGCAACCCTAACCGGGGGCTAGCGAATTCACCCCTCCACTTT.